This TCR beta chain was identified in a study of beta chain features in type 1 diabetes. Sequenced material consisted of expressed TCRB transcripts (all of the isolated RNA was reverse transcribed). Read counts averaged approximately 3.5 million for samples of naive, central memory and regulatory T cells. Sequencing used immunoSEQ multiplex PCR; TCRdb keeps in-frame clones, though not all of them. The table records about 340,000 clones, approximately 9.7% of them present only once. Based on CD45RO/CCR7/CD25/CD127/CD95/CD27, CD4+ regulatory, stem cell-like memory, naive and central memory cells were sorted. Trimming shortened V by 0 bases and J by 1 base, and 15 bases separated the two germline ends. This CDR3 is built from 17 residues. Germline values: CDR1 LGHNA, CDR2 YSLEER. Whole-study results and caveats: Any HLA-type effect on TCRB rearrangement remained unresolved here. VDJ junctions in type 1 diabetes patients carried more deletions and fewer insertions. Shortening of TCRB CDR3s, moderate but significant, appeared in all four CD4+ subsets of Type 1 diabetes patients.

Points on this clone: Its cognate antigen is unknown.

The sequencing input was central memory CD4+ T cells from blood. The receptor comes from a young man with type 1 diabetes. V and J are TRBV4-3 and TRBJ1-1; D remains ambiguous. This CDR3 reads CASSQDSRSKGNTEAFF. CDR3 nucleotide sequence: TGCGCCAGCAGCCAAGATAGTCGGAGTAAAGGGAACACTGAAGCTTTCTTT.